This T cell receptor (beta chain) was profiled in a study of OX40 agonist ivuxolimab in advanced cancers. Turning to the overall study: The costimulatory receptor OX40 (CD134) was targeted by ivuxolimab, a fully human IgG2 agonistic monoclonal antibody. Intravenous ivuxolimab was administered to patients every 2 weeks at six dose levels: 0.01, 0.1, 0.3, 1.5, 3 and 10 mg/kg. Of the approximately 50 dose-escalation patients, hepatocellular carcinoma was present in roughly 19, melanoma in roughly 15, renal cell carcinoma in 9 and head and neck cancer in 9. A male proportion of roughly 80% and a mean age of 60 years, ranging from about 23 to 90, were recorded for the dose-escalation cohort. Prior anti-PD-1, anti-PD-L1 or anti-CTLA-4 therapy was permitted, and about two fifths of dose-escalation patients had received checkpoint inhibitors. Three dose-escalation patients achieved partial responses, one with hepatocellular carcinoma and two with cutaneous melanoma. Peripheral TCRbeta sequencing aimed to test whether ivuxolimab altered TCR sequence diversity and caused clonal T-cell expansion. The paper covers the monotherapy dose-escalation part of the phase I ivuxolimab trial, which included N ≈ 50 patients.

Results the study describes overall, beyond this receptor: Antigen specificity was not determined for the clonally expanded peripheral T cells. After ivuxolimab, expanded clones were on average more numerous among CD8+ T cells than among CD4+ T cells. Low levels of normalized T-cell clonal expansion were also seen in some patients who did not respond. At doses of 0.1 to 3.0 mg/kg, clonal expansion of both CD4+ and CD8+ blood T cells was observed from baseline to week 6. In the 0.1-3.0 mg/kg groups, partial responders were among the patients with the lowest normalized peripheral clonal expansion, particularly in CD8+ T cells.

For sequencing of the TCRbeta CDR3 region, genomic DNA was extracted from the sorted cells. The immunoSEQ Assay was used for sequencing of TCRbeta CDR3 regions. TCRdb carries this immuneACCESS record with in-frame sequences only. Its versions omit some clonotypes, under half of them owing to an unresolved V gene in the studies checked, with the rest unexplained. A total of roughly 72,000 clones appear in this sample, 94% of them only once. The top ten clonotypes cover around a sixth of the sample. Patients with autoimmune disease history or receiving systemic immunosuppression were excluded from the trial. In every dose cohort, peripheral blood was drawn for TCR sequencing at baseline, cycle 4 day 1, and cycle 7 day 1. The samples were taken from a phase I, first-in-human, multicenter, open-label dose-escalation trial of ivuxolimab. Adults with locally advanced or metastatic melanoma, renal cell, hepatocellular, or head and neck squamous cell carcinoma were enrolled in the trial. Before TCR sequencing, CD4+ and CD8+ T cells were separately sorted from peripheral blood.

In the case of this clone: Its antigen is not yet known. Per-base quality was not reported, and no clone a single base away is much larger than it.

Taken from cysteine to phenylalanine, the CDR3 has 14 residues. Just CDR3 DNA is preserved here, 42 bases in frame from base 1. The germline V gene yields SNHLY for CDR1 and FYNNEI for CDR2. The trim is 4 bases for V and 7 bases for J, with a gap of 15 bases between the germline ends. The chain is made from TRBV2 and TRBJ2-3; perhaps TRBD1 is the D gene, with 6 bases matching. The sample here was CD4+ or CD8+ T cells sorted from blood, taken in a trial of the OX40 agonist ivuxolimab. The TCR was taken from an adult with an advanced solid tumor such as melanoma, head and neck, liver or kidney cancer. The DNA reads as follows: TGTGCCAGCAGTGGGACAGCACCTCCCAATACGCAGTATTTT. Translated, this is CASSGTAPPNTQYF. Reference TRBV2 and TRBJ2-3 proteins supply the regions before and after the CDR3; the full variable domain is: EPEVTQTPSHQVTQMGQEVILRCVPISNHLYFYWYRQILGQKVEFLVSFYNNEISEKSEIFDDQFSVERPDGSNFTLKIRSTKLEDSAMYFCASSGTAPPNTQYFGPGTRLTVL.